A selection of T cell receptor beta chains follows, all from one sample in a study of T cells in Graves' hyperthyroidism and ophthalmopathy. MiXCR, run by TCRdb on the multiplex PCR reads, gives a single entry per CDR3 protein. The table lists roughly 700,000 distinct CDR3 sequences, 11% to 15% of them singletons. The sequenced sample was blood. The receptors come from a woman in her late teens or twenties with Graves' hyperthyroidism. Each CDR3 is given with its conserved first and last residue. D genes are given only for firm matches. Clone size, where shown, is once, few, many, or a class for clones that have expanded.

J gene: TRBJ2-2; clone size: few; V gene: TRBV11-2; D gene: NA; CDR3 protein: CASEGFTGELFF; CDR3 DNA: TGTGCCAGCGAAGGTTTTACCGGGGAGCTGTTTTTT
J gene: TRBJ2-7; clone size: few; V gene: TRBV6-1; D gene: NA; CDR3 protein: CASSEAREYEQYF; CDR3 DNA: TGTGCCAGCAGTGAAGCGCGAGAATACGAGCAGTACTTC
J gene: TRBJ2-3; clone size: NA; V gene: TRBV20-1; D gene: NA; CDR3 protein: CSARAANTQYF; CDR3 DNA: TGCAGTGCTAGAGCTGCGAATACGCAGTATTTT
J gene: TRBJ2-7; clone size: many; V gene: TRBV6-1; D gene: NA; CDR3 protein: CASSSIDRSSYEQYF; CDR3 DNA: TGTGCCAGCAGTTCCATCGATCGAAGCTCCTACGAGCAGTACTTC
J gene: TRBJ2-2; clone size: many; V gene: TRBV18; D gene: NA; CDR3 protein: CASSPLVSPGELFF; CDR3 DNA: TGTGCCAGCTCACCGTTGGTGTCTCCCGGGGAGCTGTTTTTT
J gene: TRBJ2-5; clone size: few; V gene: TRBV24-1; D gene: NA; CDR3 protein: CATSDPRGSEQETQYF; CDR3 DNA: TGTGCCACCAGTGACCCAAGGGGTAGCGAACAAGAGACCCAGTACTTC
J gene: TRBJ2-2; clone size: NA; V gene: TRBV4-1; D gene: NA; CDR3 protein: CASSRLKRAGTGELFF; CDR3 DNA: TGCGCCAGCAGCCGGCTAAAGCGGGCGGGGACCGGGGAGCTGTTTTTT
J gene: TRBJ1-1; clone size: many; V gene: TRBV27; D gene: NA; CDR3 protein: CASSFSQMNTEAFF; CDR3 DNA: TGTGCCAGCAGTTTTTCGCAGATGAACACTGAAGCTTTCTTT
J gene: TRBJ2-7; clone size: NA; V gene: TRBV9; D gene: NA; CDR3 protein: CASSAGDISYEQYF; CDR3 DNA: TGTGCCAGCAGCGCGGGGGACATTTCCTACGAGCAGTACTTC
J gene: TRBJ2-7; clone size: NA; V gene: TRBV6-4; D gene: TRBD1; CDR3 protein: CASSGTGVDEQYF; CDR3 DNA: TGTGCCAGCTCCGGGACAGGGGTGGATGAGCAGTACTTC
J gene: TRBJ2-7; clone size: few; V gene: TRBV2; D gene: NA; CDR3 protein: CASRVTVTYEQYF; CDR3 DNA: TGTGCCAGCAGGGTGACGGTGACCTACGAGCAGTACTTC
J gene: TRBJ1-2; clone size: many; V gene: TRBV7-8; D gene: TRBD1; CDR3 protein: CASSARTGYAYGYTF; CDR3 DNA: TGTGCCAGCAGCGCACGGACAGGGTACGCCTATGGCTACACCTTC
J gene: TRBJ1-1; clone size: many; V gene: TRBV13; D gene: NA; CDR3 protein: CASSLAVQNTEAFF; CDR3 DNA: TGTGCCAGCAGCTTGGCAGTGCAAAACACTGAAGCTTTCTTT
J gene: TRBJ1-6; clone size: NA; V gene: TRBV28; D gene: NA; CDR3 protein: CASSRRLDNSPLHF; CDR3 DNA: TGTGCCAGCAGCCGTAGACTGGATAATTCACCCCTCCACTTT
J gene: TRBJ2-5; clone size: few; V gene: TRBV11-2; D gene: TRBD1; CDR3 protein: CASSFKQGDWETQYF; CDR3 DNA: TGTGCCAGCAGCTTCAAACAGGGGGACTGGGAGACCCAGTACTTC
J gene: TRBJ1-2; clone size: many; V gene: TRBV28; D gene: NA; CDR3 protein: CASSPQIVDYGYTF; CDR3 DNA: TGTGCCAGCAGTCCTCAAATAGTGGACTATGGCTACACCTTC